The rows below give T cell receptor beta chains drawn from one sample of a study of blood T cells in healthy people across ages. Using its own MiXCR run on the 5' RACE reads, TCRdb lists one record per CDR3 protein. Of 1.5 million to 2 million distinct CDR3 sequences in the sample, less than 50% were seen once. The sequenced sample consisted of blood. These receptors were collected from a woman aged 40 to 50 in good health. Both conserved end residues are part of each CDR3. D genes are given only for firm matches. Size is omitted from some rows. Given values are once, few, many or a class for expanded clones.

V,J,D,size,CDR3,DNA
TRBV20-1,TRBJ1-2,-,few,CSARASRGGGYGYTF,TGCAGTGCTAGAGCGTCCCGGGGTGGAGGCTATGGCTACACCTTC
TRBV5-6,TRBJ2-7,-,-,CASSPGTRYEQYF,TGTGCCAGCAGCCCTGGGACCCGATACGAGCAGTACTTC
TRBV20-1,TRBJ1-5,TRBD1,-,CSARDPRDRGRGSQPQHF,TGCAGTGCTAGGGACCCCCGGGACAGGGGGCGCGGAAGTCAGCCCCAGCATTTT
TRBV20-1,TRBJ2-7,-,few,CSARETPEPYEQYF,TGCAGTGCGAGGGAGACACCCGAGCCCTACGAGCAGTACTTC
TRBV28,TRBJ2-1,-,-,CASPSADNEQFF,TGTGCCAGCCCATCCGCAGACAATGAGCAGTTCTTC
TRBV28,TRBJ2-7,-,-,CASSLFGGPTYEQYF,TGCGCCAGCAGTTTATTTGGGGGGCCCACCTACGAGCAGTACTTC
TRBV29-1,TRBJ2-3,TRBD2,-,CSVGSGGLLLGTDTQYF,TGCAGCGTTGGGAGCGGGGGTCTGCTGTTGGGCACAGATACGCAGTATTTT
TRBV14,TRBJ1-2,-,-,CASSPKRPRGSYGYTF,TGTGCCAGCAGCCCCAAGAGACCCAGGGGATCCTATGGCTACACCTTC
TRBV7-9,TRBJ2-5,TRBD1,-,CASSPRGQEKTQYF,TGTGCCAGCAGCCCAAGGGGGCAGGAAAAGACCCAGTACTTC
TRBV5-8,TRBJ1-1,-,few,CASSLSTYRGTEAFF,TGTGCCAGCAGCTTGTCGACCTACAGAGGCACTGAAGCTTTCTTT
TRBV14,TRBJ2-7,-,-,CASSPRTEVNYEQYF,TGTGCCAGCAGCCCCCGGACAGAAGTTAACTACGAGCAGTACTTC
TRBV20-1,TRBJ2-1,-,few,CSARGPQSDEQFF,TGCAGTGCTAGAGGCCCTCAATCAGACGAGCAGTTCTTC
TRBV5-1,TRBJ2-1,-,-,CASSLGAPRVKFF,TGCGCCAGCAGCTTGGGGGCCCCAAGGGTCAAGTTCTTC
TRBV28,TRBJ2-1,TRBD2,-,CAAGTLAGVTYNEQFF,TGTGCCGCGGGAACCTTAGCGGGGGTTACCTACAATGAGCAGTTCTTC
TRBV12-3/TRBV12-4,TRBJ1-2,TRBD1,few,CASSVARDRVHGYTF,TGTGCCAGCAGTGTGGCCCGGGACAGGGTGCATGGCTACACCTTC
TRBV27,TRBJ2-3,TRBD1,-,CASSQIRDRITDTQYF,TGTGCCAGCAGTCAAATTCGGGACAGGATCACAGATACGCAGTATTTT
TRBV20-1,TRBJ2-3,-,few,CSAGGMTGNTDTQYF,TGCAGTGCTGGTGGAATGACGGGGAACACAGATACGCAGTATTTT
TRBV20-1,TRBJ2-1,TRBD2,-,CSGGLAGGSSYSEQFF,TGCAGTGGGGGACTAGCGGGGGGGAGCTCCTACAGTGAGCAGTTCTTC
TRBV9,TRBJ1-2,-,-,CASSDGGGLYGYTF,TGTGCCAGCAGCGACGGGGGGGGTCTCTATGGCTACACCTTC
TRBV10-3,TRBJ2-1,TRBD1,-,CAIRIGGEASYNEQFF,TGTGCCATCAGGATAGGGGGCGAGGCCTCCTACAATGAGCAGTTCTTC
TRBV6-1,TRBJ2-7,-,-,CAATDRFFYEQYF,TGTGCCGCGACCGACAGGTTTTTCTACGAGCAGTACTTC
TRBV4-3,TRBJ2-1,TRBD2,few,CASSPAAGGLNEQFF,TGCGCCAGCAGCCCCGCCGCGGGGGGGCTTAATGAGCAGTTCTTC
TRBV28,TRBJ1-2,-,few,CASRGPLYGYTF,TGTGCCAGCAGGGGACCCCTCTATGGCTACACCTTC
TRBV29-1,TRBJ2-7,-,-,CSVRTDIYNEQYF,TGCAGCGTCCGGACAGATATTTACAATGAGCAGTACTTC
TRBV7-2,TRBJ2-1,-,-,CASSSRVGIGSSYNEQFF,TGTGCCAGCAGCTCCCGCGTTGGAATCGGGAGTTCCTACAATGAGCAGTTCTTC
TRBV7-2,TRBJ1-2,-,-,CASSVGLNNYGYTF,TGTGCCAGCAGCGTGGGACTGAATAACTATGGCTACACCTTC
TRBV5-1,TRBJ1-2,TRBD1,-,CASSLGSDRVNYGYTF,TGCGCCAGCAGCTTGGGGTCGGACAGGGTTAACTATGGCTACACCTTC
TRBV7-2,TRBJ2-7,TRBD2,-,CASSTSGGASVYEQYF,TGTGCCAGCAGCACTAGCGGGGGGGCTAGCGTCTACGAGCAGTACTTC
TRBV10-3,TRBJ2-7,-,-,CAIRATDSYEQYF,TGTGCCATCAGGGCAACAGATTCCTACGAGCAGTACTTC
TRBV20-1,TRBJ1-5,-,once,CSARAMYGDGQPQHF,TGCAGTGCTAGGGCGATGTATGGGGACGGCCAGCCCCAGCATTTT
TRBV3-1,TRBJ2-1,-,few,CASSWTSSSYNEQFF,TGTGCCAGCAGCTGGACTTCCAGCTCCTACAATGAGCAGTTCTTC
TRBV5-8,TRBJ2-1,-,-,CATVGAYYNEQFF,TGTGCCACTGTGGGGGCGTACTACAATGAGCAGTTCTTC
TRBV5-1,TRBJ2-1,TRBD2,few,CASSPGGLAGGTYNEQFF,TGCGCCAGCAGCCCCGGAGGACTAGCGGGGGGCACCTACAATGAGCAGTTCTTC
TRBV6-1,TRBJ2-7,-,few,CASIQGPYEQYF,TGTGCCAGCATCCAGGGACCCTACGAGCAGTACTTC
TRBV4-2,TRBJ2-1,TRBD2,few,CASSQALAGYYNEQFF,TGTGCCAGCAGCCAAGCCCTAGCGGGGTACTACAATGAGCAGTTCTTC
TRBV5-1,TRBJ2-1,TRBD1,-,CANRNSLFEGQGHEQFF,TGCGCCAACAGGAATTCTCTATTCGAGGGACAGGGGCATGAGCAGTTCTTC
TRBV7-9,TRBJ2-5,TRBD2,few,CASSPGTSGGTQETQYF,TGTGCCAGCAGCCCTGGGACTAGCGGGGGGACTCAAGAGACCCAGTACTTC
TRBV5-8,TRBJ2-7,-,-,CASTFRTGFYEQYF,TGTGCCAGCACCTTTCGGACGGGGTTCTACGAGCAGTACTTC
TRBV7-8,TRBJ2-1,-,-,CASSLAGQAAGEQFF,TGTGCCAGCAGCTTAGCGGGCCAGGCGGCAGGTGAGCAGTTCTTC
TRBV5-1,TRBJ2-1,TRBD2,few,CASSSGLAGSYNEQFF,TGCGCCAGCAGCTCGGGACTAGCGGGGAGCTACAATGAGCAGTTCTTC
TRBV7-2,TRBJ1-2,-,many,CASSLDQGYGYTF,TGTGCCAGCAGTTTAGATCAGGGCTATGGCTACACCTTC
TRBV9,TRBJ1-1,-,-,CASSVAPGYTEAFF,TGTGCCAGCAGCGTAGCGCCAGGCTACACTGAAGCTTTCTTT
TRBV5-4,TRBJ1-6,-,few,CASSPGQYSPLHF,TGTGCCAGCAGCCCAGGACAGTATTCACCCCTCCACTTT
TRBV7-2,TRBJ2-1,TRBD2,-,CASSLGRGAAYNEQFF,TGTGCCAGCAGCTTAGGGCGGGGGGCGGCTTACAATGAGCAGTTCTTC
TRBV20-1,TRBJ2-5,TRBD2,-,CSARAPGGGPKKTQYF,TGCAGTGCTAGAGCCCCAGGCGGGGGACCCAAGAAGACCCAGTACTTC
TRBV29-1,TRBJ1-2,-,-,CSVERPGYGYTF,TGCAGCGTTGAGAGACCAGGGTATGGCTACACCTTC
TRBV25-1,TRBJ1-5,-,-,CASRLGHQPQHF,TGTGCCAGCAGACTGGGGCATCAGCCCCAGCATTTT
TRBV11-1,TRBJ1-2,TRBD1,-,CASSLATGIAGYTF,TGTGCCAGCAGCTTGGCGACAGGGATCGCTGGCTACACCTTC
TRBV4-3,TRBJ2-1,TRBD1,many,CASSQGQGAGNEQFF,TGTGCCAGCAGCCAAGGACAGGGGGCGGGAAATGAGCAGTTCTTC